The 24 T cell receptor beta chains below all came from one sample that was sequenced in a study of blood T cell repertoires in COVID-19 (TCRdb year 2020). Libraries were made using the immunoSEQ multiplex PCR assay. Held by TCRdb, this immuneACCESS table contains in-frame sequences only and omits some clones. Under half of the omission traces to an unresolved V gene where checked; the cause of the rest is unknown. The sample table contains roughly 56,000 clones; only one count was recorded for approximately 80% of them. The ten largest clones capture roughly 5% of the sample. The sample was peripheral blood. Every receptor here comes from a man between 70 and 80 years old with acute or convalescent COVID-19.

In this sample, this clone turned up once. The chain uses TRBV5-1 and TRBJ2-5; D might be TRBD1 (5 bases). This CDR3 comprises 12 residues. Germline V gives CDR1 SGHRS, CDR2 YFSETQ. The V gene lost 0 bases and the J gene lost 5 bases, with 5 bases spanning the gap. The CDR3 nucleotides are TGCGCCAGCAGCTTGGAGGGGGAGACCCAGTACTTC. Protein sequence: CASSLEGETQYF.

The chain links TRBV7-8 to TRBJ1-2; 12 bases match TRBD1. The CDR3 is 15 residues long. J was trimmed by 7 bases and V by 0 bases; bases with no gene match: 3. Germline assignment: CDR1 SGHVS and CDR2 FQNEAQ. The CDR3 loop is CASSLAGQGAGGYTF. The DNA for the CDR3 is TGTGCCAGCAGCTTAGCGGGACAGGGGGCCGGTGGCTACACCTTC.

This clone was detected only a few times. The genes are TRBV2 and TRBJ2-7; 7 nucleotides agree with TRBD1. The CDR3 is made up of 13 amino acids. Germline CDR1 reads SNHLY; CDR2 reads FYNNEI. V shed 5 bases and J 5 bases; nucleotides not matched to a gene: 6. CDR3 bases: TGTGCCAGCAGTTTGACAGGGTTGAACGAGCAGTACTTC. Its translation: CASSLTGLNEQYF.

CDR3 amino acids: CASSPETGGNTEAFF. In nucleotides, the CDR3 is TGTGCCAGCAGCCCCGAGACAGGGGGGAACACTGAAGCTTTCTTT. The rearrangement uses TRBV13 and TRBJ1-1; 9 bases are shared with TRBD1. CDR1 and CDR2 from the germline V gene are PRHDT and FYEKMQ (reference sequence). V lost 5 bases, J lost 1 base, and 5 bases stayed unmatched. The CDR3 is 15 amino acids. The full variable domain, rest sourced from reference TRBV13 and TRBJ1-1, is AAGVIQSPRHLIKEKRETATLKCYPIPRHDTVYWYQQGPGQDPQFLISFYEKMQSDKGSIPDRFSAQQFSDYHSELNMSSLELGDSALYFCASSPETGGNTEAFFGQGTRLTVV.

The chain employs TRBV18 and TRBJ1-4, with D perhaps TRBD1 (6 bases). CDR3 size: 14 residues. Trimming stripped 0 bases from V and 10 bases from J, with 12 bases between. Germline V CDR1 and CDR2: KGHSH, LQKENI. The CDR3 loop reads CASSPPNRDGKLFF. The CDR3 region has the DNA TGTGCCAGCTCACCACCTAACAGGGACGGAAAACTGTTTTTT.

J is TRBJ2-1 and V is TRBV7-3; 7 bases agree with TRBD1. This CDR3 contains 15 residues. The junction had 4 bases not matched to a gene; V was cut back by 0 bases and J by 5 bases. CDR1 and CDR2 (germline): SGHTA, FQGTGA. The CDR3: CASSLTGGANNEQFF. As DNA, the CDR3 is TGTGCCAGCAGCTTAACAGGGGGCGCCAACAATGAGCAGTTCTTC. The whole variable domain, remainder taken from reference TRBV7-3 and TRBJ2-1, is GAGVSQTPSNKVTEKGKYVELRCDPISGHTALYWYRQSLGQGPEFLIYFQGTGAADDSGLPNDRFFAVRPEGSVSTLKIQRTERGDSAVYLCASSLTGGANNEQFFGPGTRLTVL.

This rearrangement joins TRBV5-3 to TRBJ2-7; 8 bases are shared with TRBD2. TRBV5-3 carries the ORF label, with uncertain function. CDR3 length: 14 residues. The CDR3 protein is CTVPARGARYEQYF. The CDR3 nucleotides read TGTACAGTCCCCGCGCGGGGGGCCCGGTACGAGCAGTACTTC.

The V gene is TRBV6-2 or TRBV6-3, the J gene TRBJ1-1, with TRBD1 identical over 11 bases. With 5 bases clipped from V and 0 bases from J, the junction kept 5 bases outside the gene matches. CDR1 and CDR2 (germline): MNHEY, SVGEGT. The CDR3 covers 16 residues. CDR3 nucleotides: TGTGCCAGCAGTCAAGGACAGGGGGCTGTGAACACTGAAGCTTTCTTT. Amino acid sequence: CASSQGQGAVNTEAFF.

The chain links TRBV5-1 to TRBJ2-2; D perhaps matches TRBD1 (6 bases). Trimming left V 1 base short and J 4 bases short, with 14 bases between. There are 16 residues in the CDR3. Germline V lookup: CDR1 SGHRS, CDR2 YFSETQ. The CDR3 region is CASSLSAGVGTGELFF. The CDR3 DNA follows: TGCGCCAGCAGCTTGAGTGCAGGGGTCGGCACCGGGGAGCTGTTTTTT. The whole variable domain, filled in from reference TRBV5-1 and TRBJ2-2, reads KAGVTQTPRYLIKTRGQQVTLSCSPISGHRSVSWYQQTPGQGLQFLFEYFSETQRNKGNFPGRFSGRQFSNSRSEMNVSTLELGDSALYLCASSLSAGVGTGELFFGEGSRLTVL.

The rearrangement links TRBV5-4 to TRBJ2-3; D uncertain. The germline V gene has CDR1 SGHNT and CDR2 YYREEE (reference sequence). The germline V and J ends were trimmed by 4 bases and 2 bases, with 17 bases remaining between them. This CDR3 has 16 amino acids. CDR3 nucleotide sequence: TGTGCCAGCAGCCGCGGTTCGATCCTAGACACAGATACGCAGTATTTT. Amino acid sequence: CASSRGSILDTDTQYF.

The chain is built from TRBV2 and TRBJ2-3; 7 positions agree with TRBD2. This CDR3 region has 16 residues. V lost 4 bases and J lost 0; bases outside the gene matches: 7. Per the germline V gene, CDR1 is SNHLY and CDR2 is FYNNEI. The CDR3 DNA is TGTGCCAGCAGTGGACAGAGCGGGGCTAGCACAGATACGCAGTATTTT. Translated, it gives CASSGQSGASTDTQYF.

This clone has just one count. CDR3 DNA: TGCGCCAGCAGCATGACAGGTTTCTCACCCCTCCACTTT. Translation: CASSMTGFSPLHF. The rearrangement joins TRBV5-1 to TRBJ1-6, with TRBD1 as a possible D gene (6 bases). Germline values: CDR1 SGHRS, CDR2 YFSETQ. This CDR3 region has 13 residues. Trimming removed 4 bases from V and 10 bases from J, with 12 bases in between.

J is TRBJ2-5 and V is TRBV6-5; the match to TRBD1 covers 11 bases. After removal of 6 bases from V and 2 bases from J, the junction contained 5 bases not matched to a gene. The germline CDR1 and CDR2 sequences are MNHEY and SVGAGI. The CDR3 is 15 residues long. CDR3 amino acids: CASSGQGAKQETQYF. In DNA, the CDR3 is TGTGCCAGCAGCGGACAGGGGGCTAAGCAAGAGACCCAGTACTTC.

The chain combines TRBV27 with TRBJ2-3; D perhaps matches TRBD2 (5 bases). V shed 3 bases and J shed 0 bases, with 13 bases lying between them. Germline CDR1 is MNHEY and CDR2 is SMNVEV (reference sequence). The length of the CDR3 is 16 residues. For the CDR3, the DNA is TGTGCCAGCAGTTTGACGGCGGGCACTAGCACAGATACGCAGTATTTT. It encodes CASSLTAGTSTDTQYF.

The chain is built from TRBV19 and TRBJ1-3; D gene unclear. V dropped 1 base and J dropped 0 bases, with 7 bases sitting between them. The CDR3 has 15 amino acids. Germline V gene lookup returns CDR1 LNHDA and CDR2 SQIVND (reference sequence). CDR3 in amino acids: CASSIGRSSGNTIYF. The DNA for the CDR3 is TGTGCCAGTAGTATAGGACGGAGCTCTGGAAACACCATATATTTT.

The chain employs TRBV7-8 and TRBJ1-4, with 7 nucleotides matching TRBD1. From germline, CDR1 is SGHVS and CDR2 FQNEAQ. This CDR3 comprises 15 residues. V shed 1 base and J 4 bases; nucleotides not matched to a gene: 3. The CDR3 nucleotides read TGTGCCAGCAGCTTAGGGACAGGCAATAATGAAAAACTGTTTTTT. Amino acid sequence: CASSLGTGNNEKLFF.

This sequence joins TRBV2 and TRBJ1-4; D uncertain. Germline CDR1 is SNHLY and CDR2 is FYNNEI. Trimming pared 0 bases from V and 8 bases from J, leaving 16 bases between. This CDR3 is built from 16 residues. The CDR3 DNA reads TGTGCCAGCAGTGAAGCGCATGGGAGCCTGTGGGAAAAACTGTTTTTT. This translates into CASSEAHGSLWEKLFF.

J is TRBJ1-4 and V is TRBV5-6; 10 bases are shared with TRBD1. J gave up 6 bases and V 2 bases, and 1 base lay outside the gene matches. Germline V gives CDR1 SGHDT, CDR2 YYEEEE. This CDR3 spans 14 amino acids. The CDR3 protein is CASSFGTGDEKLFF. CDR3 bases: TGTGCCAGCAGCTTCGGGACAGGGGATGAAAAACTGTTTTTT.

This clone was seen a single time. The gene calls are TRBV12-5 and TRBJ2-1; 8 bases are a match to TRBD1. This CDR3 spans 14 amino acids. V lost 7 bases and J lost 4; bases outside the gene matches: 6. The germline gives CDR1 LGHNT, CDR2 FRNRAP. Written as DNA, the CDR3 is TGTGCTAGTGCGGACAGGGCTACGTACAATGAGCAGTTCTTC. Translated, it gives CASADRATYNEQFF.

The chain carries TRBV4-1 and TRBJ2-1, with a weak D call TRBD1 (6 bases). Trimming removed 1 base at V and 0 bases at J, with 7 bases between. This CDR3 spans 15 amino acids. Germline CDR1 reads MGHRA; CDR2 reads YSYEKL. Here the CDR3 DNA reads TGCGCCAGCAGCCAAGTCAGGGGCTCCTACAATGAGCAGTTCTTC. It encodes CASSQVRGSYNEQFF.

The rearrangement joins TRBV9 to TRBJ2-5; 7 positions agree with TRBD2. Germline V gene lookup returns CDR1 SGDLS and CDR2 YYNGEE. V shed 6 bases, J shed 5 bases, and the junction held 7 bases outside the gene matches. The CDR3 length is 13 residues. The CDR3 DNA follows: TGTGCCAGCAAGCGTGGGCGGGAGGAGACCCAGTACTTC. It codes for CASKRGREETQYF.

V and J are TRBV21-1 and TRBJ2-3; TRBD2, the table's D call, lacks a check against the DNA. TRBV21-1 counts as a pseudogene. The CDR3 spans 15 residues. The CDR3 DNA follows: TGTGCCAGCAGCAAAGTTGTCGTTTTCACAGATACGCAGTATTTT. It yields the protein CASSKVVVFTDTQYF.

This clone ranks as medium-sized. The V call is TRBV5-1, the J call TRBJ1-6; 9 positions match TRBD1. The J segment lost 1 base and the V segment lost 4 bases, leaving 6 bases of the junction unmatched. Germline CDR1 SGHRS, CDR2 YFSETQ. This CDR3 region has 17 residues. The CDR3 spells CASSRDRVVSYNSPLHF. CDR3 DNA: TGCGCCAGCAGCCGGGACAGGGTGGTATCCTATAATTCACCCCTCCACTTT.

The rearrangement links TRBV3-1 (or the pseudogene TRBV3-2) to TRBJ2-3; 7 nucleotides agree with TRBD2. Germline lookup yields CDR1 LGHDT and CDR2 YNNKEL (reference sequence). V was clipped by 4 bases and J by 5 bases; unmatched bases: 3. There are 13 residues in the CDR3. CDR3 coding DNA: TGTGCCAGCAGCCCACCGGGGGGAGATACGCAGTATTTT. Its protein is CASSPPGGDTQYF.